This T cell receptor (beta chain) was captured in a study of early T cells in non-severe SARS-CoV-2 infection. V gave up 6 bases and J gave up 9 bases; unmatched junction bases: 9. From germline, CDR1 is LNHDA and CDR2 SQIVND (reference sequence). The CDR3 has 16 residues. TCRdb called the 5' RACE reads again in MiXCR, with one record for every CDR3 protein. This table holds nearly 80,000 distinct CDR3 sequences, roughly 12% found once. This clonotype was picked up a small number of times. Sequenced: whole blood. The V gene is TRBV19, the J gene TRBJ2-1; TRBD2 agrees at 15 bases. The receptor's source is an adult who was a healthcare worker with PCR-confirmed SARS-CoV-2 infection or an uninfected control (not recorded which). The CDR3 is CASSRGLAGGPGEQFF. The CDR3 region has the DNA TGTGCCAGTAGCAGGGGACTAGCGGGAGGTCCTGGTGAGCAGTTCTTC.